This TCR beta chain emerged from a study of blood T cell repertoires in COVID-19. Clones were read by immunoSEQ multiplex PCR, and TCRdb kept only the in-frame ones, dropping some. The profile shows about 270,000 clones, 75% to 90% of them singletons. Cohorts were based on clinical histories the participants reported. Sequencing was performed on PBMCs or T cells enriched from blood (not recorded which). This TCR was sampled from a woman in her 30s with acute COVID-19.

For the CDR3, the DNA is TGTGCCAGCAGCTTAAATACAGGGACAGATACGCAGTATTTT. Protein product: CASSLNTGTDTQYF. The chain joins TRBV13 to TRBJ2-3; D might be TRBD1 (6 bases). The germline V and J ends were trimmed by 2 bases and 3 bases, with 9 bases remaining between them. Germline-derived CDR1 and CDR2 are PRHDT and FYEKMQ (reference sequence). There are 14 residues in the CDR3.